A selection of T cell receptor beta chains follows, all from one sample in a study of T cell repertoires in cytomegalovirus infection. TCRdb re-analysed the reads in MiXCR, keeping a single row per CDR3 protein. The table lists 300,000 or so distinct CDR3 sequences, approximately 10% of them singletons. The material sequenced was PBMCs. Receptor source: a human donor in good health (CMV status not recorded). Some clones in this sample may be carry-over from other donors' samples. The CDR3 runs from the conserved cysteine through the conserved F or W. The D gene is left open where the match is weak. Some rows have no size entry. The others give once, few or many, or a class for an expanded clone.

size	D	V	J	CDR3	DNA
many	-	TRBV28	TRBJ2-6	CASSLYGANVLTF	TGTGCCAGCAGTTTATATGGGGCCAACGTCCTGACTTTC
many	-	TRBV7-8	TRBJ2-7	CASSLNPRGPYEQYF	TGTGCCAGCAGCTTAAATCCGCGGGGACCCTACGAGCAGTACTTC
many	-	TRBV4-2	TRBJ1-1	CASSQEKGWGNTEAFF	TGTGCCAGCAGCCAAGAAAAAGGCTGGGGGAACACTGAAGCTTTCTTT
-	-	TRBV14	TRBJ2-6	CASRGDGTSGANVLTF	TGTGCCAGCAGAGGGGATGGCACCTCTGGGGCCAACGTCCTGACTTTC
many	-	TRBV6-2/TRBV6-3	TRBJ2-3	CATLGLVGEDTQYF	TGTGCCACCCTGGGACTCGTCGGGGAAGATACGCAGTATTTT
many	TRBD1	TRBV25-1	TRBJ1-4	CASSRQGLTTNEKLFF	TGTGCCAGCAGTCGACAGGGACTGACAACTAATGAAAAACTGTTTTTT
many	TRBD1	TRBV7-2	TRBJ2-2	CASSLQSGGYTGELFF	TGTGCCAGCAGCTTACAATCAGGGGGTTACACCGGGGAGCTGTTTTTT
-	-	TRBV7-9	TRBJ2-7	CASSTDREGYEQYF	TGTGCCAGCAGCACCGACAGGGAGGGCTACGAGCAGTACTTC
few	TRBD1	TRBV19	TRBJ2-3	CASGQEGYTQYF	TGTGCCAGTGGACAGGAAGGTTATACGCAGTATTTT
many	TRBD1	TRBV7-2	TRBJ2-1	CASSLAPGQGYEQFF	TGTGCCAGCAGCTTAGCACCGGGACAGGGCTATGAGCAGTTCTTC
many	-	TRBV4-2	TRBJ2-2	CASSQDRQSTGELFF	TGTGCCAGCAGCCAAGATAGGCAGTCCACCGGGGAGCTGTTTTTT
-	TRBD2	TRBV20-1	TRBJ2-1	CSASPAGGYNEQFF	TGCAGTGCTTCACCGGCGGGGGGGTACAATGAGCAGTTCTTC
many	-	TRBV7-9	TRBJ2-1	CASSDSSSYNEQFF	TGTGCCAGTTCCGACAGTAGCTCCTACAATGAGCAGTTCTTC
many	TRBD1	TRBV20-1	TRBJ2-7	CSARDLGQGTYEQYF	TGCAGTGCTAGAGATCTAGGACAGGGCACATACGAGCAGTACTTC
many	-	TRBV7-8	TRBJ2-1	CASSVGISSYNEQFF	TGTGCCAGCAGCGTGGGGATCTCCTCTTACAATGAGCAGTTCTTC
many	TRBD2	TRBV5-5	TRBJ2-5	CASSLAGGAETQYF	TGTGCCAGCAGCTTGGCCGGGGGGGCAGAGACCCAGTACTTC
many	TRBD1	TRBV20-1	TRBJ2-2	CSAQGQRINAGELFF	TGCAGTGCTCAGGGACAGAGAATAAACGCCGGGGAGCTGTTTTTT
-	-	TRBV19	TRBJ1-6	CASKTGDSPLHF	TGTGCCAGTAAGACGGGAGATTCACCCCTCCACTTT
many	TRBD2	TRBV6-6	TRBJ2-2	CASSYARLAGGSPPGELFF	TGTGCCAGCAGTTACGCCAGACTAGCGGGGGGATCCCCTCCCGGGGAGCTGTTTTTT
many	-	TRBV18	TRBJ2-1	CASSQARSSYNEQFF	TGTGCCAGCTCACAGGCCCGGAGCTCCTACAATGAGCAGTTCTTC
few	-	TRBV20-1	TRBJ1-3	CSAEMGRYSGNTIYF	TGCAGTGCTGAAATGGGCAGATACTCTGGAAACACCATATATTTT
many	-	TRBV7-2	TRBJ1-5	CASSLAADSNQPQHF	TGTGCCAGCAGCTTGGCAGCTGATAGCAATCAGCCCCAGCATTTT
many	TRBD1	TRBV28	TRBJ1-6	CASSVTGGSESPLHF	TGTGCCAGCAGTGTTACAGGGGGCTCGGAGTCACCCCTCCACTTT
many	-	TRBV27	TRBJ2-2	CASSQNRIANTGELFF	TGTGCCAGCAGTCAGAACAGAATCGCGAACACCGGGGAGCTGTTTTTT
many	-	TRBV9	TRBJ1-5	CASSVDGGASQPQHF	TGTGCCAGCAGCGTAGATGGGGGGGCATCTCAGCCCCAGCATTTT
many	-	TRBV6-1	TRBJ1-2	CASTSTSNYGYTF	TGTGCCAGCACTTCCACAAGTAACTATGGCTACACCTTC
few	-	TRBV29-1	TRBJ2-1	CSVITPLIGGDEQFF	TGCAGCGTTATTACCCCCCTCATAGGAGGGGATGAGCAGTTCTTC
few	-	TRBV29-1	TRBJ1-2	CSVVGAGNLRDYGYTF	TGCAGCGTTGTGGGGGCAGGGAATCTTCGGGACTATGGCTACACCTTC
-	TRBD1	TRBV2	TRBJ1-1	CATSPGQGFGNTEAFF	TGTGCCACCTCCCCGGGACAGGGGTTTGGGAACACTGAAGCTTTCTTT
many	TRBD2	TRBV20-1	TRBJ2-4	CSARLLADVAKNIQYF	TGCAGTGCTCGTCTCCTAGCGGACGTAGCCAAAAACATTCAGTACTTC
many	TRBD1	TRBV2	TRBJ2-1	CATRQGDEQFF	TGTGCCACCCGACAGGGGGATGAGCAGTTCTTC
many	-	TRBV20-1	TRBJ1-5	CSARGGRTNQPQHF	TGCAGTGCTAGAGGGGGCCGAACGAATCAGCCCCAGCATTTT
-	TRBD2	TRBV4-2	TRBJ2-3	CASSQDSASGRDTQYF	TGTGCCAGCAGCCAAGATTCGGCTAGCGGTAGAGATACGCAGTATTTT
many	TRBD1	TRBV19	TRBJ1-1	CAIGRGLEAFF	TGTGCCATTGGCAGGGGGCTGGAAGCTTTCTTT
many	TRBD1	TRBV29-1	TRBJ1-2	CSVEGKGQGDGYTF	TGCAGCGTTGAAGGAAAGGGACAGGGAGATGGCTACACCTTC